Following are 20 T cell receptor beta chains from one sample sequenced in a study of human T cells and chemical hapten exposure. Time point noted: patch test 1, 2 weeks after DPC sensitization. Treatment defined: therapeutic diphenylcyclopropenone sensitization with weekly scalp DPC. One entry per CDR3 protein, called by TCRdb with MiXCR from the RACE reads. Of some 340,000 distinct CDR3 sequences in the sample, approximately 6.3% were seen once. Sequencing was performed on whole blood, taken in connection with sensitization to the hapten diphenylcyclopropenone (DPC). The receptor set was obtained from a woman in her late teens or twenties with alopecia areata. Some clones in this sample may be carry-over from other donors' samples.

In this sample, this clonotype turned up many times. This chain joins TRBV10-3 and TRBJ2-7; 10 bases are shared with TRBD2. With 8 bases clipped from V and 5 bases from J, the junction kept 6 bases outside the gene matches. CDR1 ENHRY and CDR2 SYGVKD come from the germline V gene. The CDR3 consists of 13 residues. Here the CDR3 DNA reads TGTGCCATCGGGGCTAGCGGGGGCAACGAGCAGTACTTC. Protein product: CAIGASGGNEQYF.

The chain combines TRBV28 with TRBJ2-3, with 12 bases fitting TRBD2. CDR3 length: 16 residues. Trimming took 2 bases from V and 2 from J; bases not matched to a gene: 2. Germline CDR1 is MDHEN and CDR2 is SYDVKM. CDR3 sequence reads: CASSLPSGGATDTQYF. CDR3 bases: TGTGCCAGCAGTTTACCTAGCGGGGGGGCCACAGATACGCAGTATTTT.

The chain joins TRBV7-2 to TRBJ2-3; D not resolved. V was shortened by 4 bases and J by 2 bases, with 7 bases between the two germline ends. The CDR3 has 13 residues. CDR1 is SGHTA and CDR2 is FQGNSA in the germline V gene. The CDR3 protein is CASSSYDTDTQYF. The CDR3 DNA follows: TGTGCCAGCAGCTCCTACGACACAGATACGCAGTATTTT.

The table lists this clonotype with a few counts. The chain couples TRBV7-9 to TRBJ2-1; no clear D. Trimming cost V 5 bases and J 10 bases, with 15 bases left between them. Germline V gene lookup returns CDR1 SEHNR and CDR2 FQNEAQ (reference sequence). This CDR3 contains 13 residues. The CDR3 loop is CASSPSARGEQFF. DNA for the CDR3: TGTGCCAGCAGCCCAAGCGCCCGAGGAGAGCAGTTCTTC.

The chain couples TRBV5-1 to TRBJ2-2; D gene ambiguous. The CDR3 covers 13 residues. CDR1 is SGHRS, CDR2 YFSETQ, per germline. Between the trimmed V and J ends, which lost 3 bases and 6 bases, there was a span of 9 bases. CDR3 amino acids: CASSWTLAGELFF. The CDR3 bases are TGCGCCAGCAGCTGGACCCTAGCCGGGGAGCTGTTTTTT.

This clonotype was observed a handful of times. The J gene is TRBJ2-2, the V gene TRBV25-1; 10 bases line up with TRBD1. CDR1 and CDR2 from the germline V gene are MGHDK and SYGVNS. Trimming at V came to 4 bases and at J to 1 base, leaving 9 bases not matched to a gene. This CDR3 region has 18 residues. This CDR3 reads CASSGTGTGDMNTGELFF. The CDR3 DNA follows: TGTGCCAGCAGTGGGACCGGGACAGGGGATATGAACACCGGGGAGCTGTTTTTT.

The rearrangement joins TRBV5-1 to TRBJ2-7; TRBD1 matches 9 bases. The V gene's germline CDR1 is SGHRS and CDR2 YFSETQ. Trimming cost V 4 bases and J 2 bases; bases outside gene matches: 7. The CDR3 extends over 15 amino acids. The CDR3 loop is CASSLGQGYTYEQYF. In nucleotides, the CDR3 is TGCGCCAGCAGCCTGGGACAGGGCTATACCTACGAGCAGTACTTC.

This chain's CDR3 is CATASGNAQYF. CDR3 DNA: TGTGCCACCGCCAGTGGTAATGCGCAGTATTTT. The chain links TRBV24-1 to TRBJ2-3, with unresolved D. The germline gives CDR1 KGHDR, CDR2 SFDVKD. Trimming stripped 9 bases from V and 10 bases from J, with 13 bases between. This CDR3 has 11 amino acids.

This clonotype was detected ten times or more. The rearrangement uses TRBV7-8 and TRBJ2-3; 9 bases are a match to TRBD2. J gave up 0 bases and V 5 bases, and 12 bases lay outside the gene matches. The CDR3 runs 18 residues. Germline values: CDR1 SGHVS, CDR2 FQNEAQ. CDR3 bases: TGTGCCAGCAGCCCCCTCCGAATCCTAGCGGGAAGCACAGATACGCAGTATTTT. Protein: CASSPLRILAGSTDTQYF.

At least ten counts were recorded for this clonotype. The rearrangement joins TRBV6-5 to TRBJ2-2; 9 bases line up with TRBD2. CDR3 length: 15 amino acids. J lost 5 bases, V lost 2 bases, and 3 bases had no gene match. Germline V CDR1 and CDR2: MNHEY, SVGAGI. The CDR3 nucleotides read TGTGCCAGCAGTTACGGGACTAGCCATACCGGGGAGCTGTTTTTT. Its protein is CASSYGTSHTGELFF.

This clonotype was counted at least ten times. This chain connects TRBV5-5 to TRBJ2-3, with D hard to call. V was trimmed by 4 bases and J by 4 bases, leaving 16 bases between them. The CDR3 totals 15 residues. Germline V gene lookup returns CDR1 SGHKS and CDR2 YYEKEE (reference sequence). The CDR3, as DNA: TGTGCCAGCAGCCCATTGGTTCTACCCCCAGATACGCAGTATTTT. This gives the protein CASSPLVLPPDTQYF.

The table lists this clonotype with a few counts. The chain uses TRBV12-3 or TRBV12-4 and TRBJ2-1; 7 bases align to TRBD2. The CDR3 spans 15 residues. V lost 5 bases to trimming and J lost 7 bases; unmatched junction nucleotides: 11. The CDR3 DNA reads TGTGCCAGCAGTCTCGGGATAGCGGGCACAAATGAGCAGTTCTTC. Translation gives CASSLGIAGTNEQFF.

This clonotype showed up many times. Written as DNA, the CDR3 is TGTGCCAGCAGTCCATCGACAGGAAACTATGGCTACACCTTC. It translates to CASSPSTGNYGYTF. V usage is TRBV6-6 and J usage is TRBJ1-2; D might be TRBD1 (6 bases). The CDR3 is 14 amino acids. Germline values: CDR1 MNHNY, CDR2 SVGAGI (reference sequence). Trimming pared 5 bases from V and 2 bases from J, leaving 12 bases between.

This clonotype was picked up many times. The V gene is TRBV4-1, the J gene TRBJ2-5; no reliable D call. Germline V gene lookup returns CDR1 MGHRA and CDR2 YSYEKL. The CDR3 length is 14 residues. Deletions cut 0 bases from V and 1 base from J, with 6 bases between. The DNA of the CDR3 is TGCGCCAGCAGCCAAGAACATAGCCAAGAGACCCAGTACTTC. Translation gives CASSQEHSQETQYF.

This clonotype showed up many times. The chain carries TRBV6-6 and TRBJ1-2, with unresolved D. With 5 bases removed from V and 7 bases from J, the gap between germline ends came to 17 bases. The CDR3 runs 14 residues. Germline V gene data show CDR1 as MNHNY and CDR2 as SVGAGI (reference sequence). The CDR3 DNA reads TGTGCCAGCAGTCCGGTTGACTTGGCTATTGGCTACACCTTC. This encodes CASSPVDLAIGYTF.

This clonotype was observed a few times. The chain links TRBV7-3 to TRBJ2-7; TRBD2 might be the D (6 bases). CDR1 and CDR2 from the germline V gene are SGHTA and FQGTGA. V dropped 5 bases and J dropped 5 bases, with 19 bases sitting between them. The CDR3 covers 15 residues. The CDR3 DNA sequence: TGTGCCAGCAGCCTCCGGAACGGGGGTAATAACGAGCAGTACTTC. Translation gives CASSLRNGGNNEQYF.

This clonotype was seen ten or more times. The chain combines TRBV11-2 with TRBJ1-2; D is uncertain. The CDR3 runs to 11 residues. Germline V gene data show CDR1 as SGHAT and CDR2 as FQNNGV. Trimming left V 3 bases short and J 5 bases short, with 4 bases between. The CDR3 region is CASSFRYGYTF. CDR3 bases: TGTGCCAGCAGCTTCCGATATGGCTACACCTTC.

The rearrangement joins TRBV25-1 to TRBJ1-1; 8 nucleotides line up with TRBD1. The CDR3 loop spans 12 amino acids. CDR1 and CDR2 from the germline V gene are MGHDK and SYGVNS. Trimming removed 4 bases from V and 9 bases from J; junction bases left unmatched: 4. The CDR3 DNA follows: TGTGCCAGCAGTGGGGACAGGCCTAAAGCTTTCTTT. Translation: CASSGDRPKAFF.

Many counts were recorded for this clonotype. The CDR3 region has the DNA TGTGCCAGCAGGCGGACTAGCGGTCTGAATGAGCAGTTCTTC. This sequence encodes CASRRTSGLNEQFF. The chain has TRBV6-5 and TRBJ2-1; 10 positions match TRBD2. Germline CDR1 reads MNHEY; CDR2 reads SVGAGI. Germline trimming cut 6 bases from V and 7 bases from J; bases unmatched to any gene: 6. This CDR3 has 14 amino acids.

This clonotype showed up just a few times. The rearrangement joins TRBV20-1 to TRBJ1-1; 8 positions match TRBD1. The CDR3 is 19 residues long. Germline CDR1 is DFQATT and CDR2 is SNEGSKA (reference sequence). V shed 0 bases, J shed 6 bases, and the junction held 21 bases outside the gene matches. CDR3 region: CSARDRGSVPDREIPEAFF. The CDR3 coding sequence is TGCAGTGCTAGAGATCGGGGCTCCGTGCCGGACAGGGAAATTCCTGAAGCTTTCTTT.